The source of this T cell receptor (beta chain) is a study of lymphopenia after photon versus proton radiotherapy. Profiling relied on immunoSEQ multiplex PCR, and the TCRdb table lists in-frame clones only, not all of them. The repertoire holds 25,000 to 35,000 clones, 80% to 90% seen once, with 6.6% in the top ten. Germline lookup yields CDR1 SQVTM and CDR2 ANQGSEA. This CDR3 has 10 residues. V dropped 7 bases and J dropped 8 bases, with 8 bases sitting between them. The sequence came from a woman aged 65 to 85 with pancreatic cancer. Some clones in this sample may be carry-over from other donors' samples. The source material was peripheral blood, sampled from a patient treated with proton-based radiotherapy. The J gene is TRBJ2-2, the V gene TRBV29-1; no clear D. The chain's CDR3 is CSARAGELFF. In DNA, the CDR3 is TGCAGCGCCCGAGCTGGGGAGCTGTTTTTT.